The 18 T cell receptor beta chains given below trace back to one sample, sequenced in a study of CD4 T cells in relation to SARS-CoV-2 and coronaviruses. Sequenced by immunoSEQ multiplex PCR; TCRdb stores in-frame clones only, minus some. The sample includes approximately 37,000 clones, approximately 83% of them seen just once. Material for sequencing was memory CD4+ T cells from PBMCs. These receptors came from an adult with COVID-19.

This CDR3 is CASSLDRTGYNEQFF. The CDR3 bases are TGTGCCAGCAGCTTAGACCGGACAGGTTACAATGAGCAGTTCTTC. This chain links TRBV7-6 with TRBJ2-1, with TRBD1 matching 7 bases. Germline V CDR1 and CDR2: SGHVS, FNYEAQ. V lost 1 base, J lost 4 bases, and 4 bases stayed unmatched. CDR3 length: 15 amino acids.

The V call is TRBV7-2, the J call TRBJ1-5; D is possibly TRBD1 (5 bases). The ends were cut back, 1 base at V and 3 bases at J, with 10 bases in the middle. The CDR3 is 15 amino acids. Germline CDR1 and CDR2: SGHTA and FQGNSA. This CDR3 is CASSLGDRVNQPQHF. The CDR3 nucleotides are TGTGCCAGCAGCTTAGGAGACAGAGTCAATCAGCCCCAGCATTTT.

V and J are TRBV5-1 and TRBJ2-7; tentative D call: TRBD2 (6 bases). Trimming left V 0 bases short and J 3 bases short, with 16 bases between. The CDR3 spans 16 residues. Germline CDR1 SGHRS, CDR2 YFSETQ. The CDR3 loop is CASSLAGRQRLYEQYF. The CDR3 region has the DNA TGCGCCAGCAGCTTGGCCGGGAGACAGCGACTCTACGAGCAGTACTTC.

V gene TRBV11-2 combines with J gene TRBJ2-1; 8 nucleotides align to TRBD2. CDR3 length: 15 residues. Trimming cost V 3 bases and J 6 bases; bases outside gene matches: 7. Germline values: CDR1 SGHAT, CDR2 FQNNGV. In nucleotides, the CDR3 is TGTGCCAGCAGCTTGGGGCTAGCGGGCCCCAATGAGCAGTTCTTC. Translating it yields CASSLGLAGPNEQFF.

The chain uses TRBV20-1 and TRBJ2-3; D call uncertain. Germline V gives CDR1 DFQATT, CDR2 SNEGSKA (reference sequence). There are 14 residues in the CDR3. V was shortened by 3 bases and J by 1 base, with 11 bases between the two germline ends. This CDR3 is CSASLLVGTDTQYF. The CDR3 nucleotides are TGCAGTGCTAGTTTGCTGGTGGGCACAGATACGCAGTATTTT.

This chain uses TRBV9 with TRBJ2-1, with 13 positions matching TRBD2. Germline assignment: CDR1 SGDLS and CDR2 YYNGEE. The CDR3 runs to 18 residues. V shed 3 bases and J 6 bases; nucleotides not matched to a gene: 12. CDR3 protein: CASSGRQRLAGGFNEQFF. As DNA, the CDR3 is TGTGCCAGCAGCGGACGACAACGACTAGCGGGGGGATTCAATGAGCAGTTCTTC.

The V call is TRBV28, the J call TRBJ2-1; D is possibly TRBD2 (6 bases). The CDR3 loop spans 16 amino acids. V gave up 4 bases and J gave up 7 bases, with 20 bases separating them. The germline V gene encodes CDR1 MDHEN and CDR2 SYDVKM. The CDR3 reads CASSSLSGPGRNEQFF. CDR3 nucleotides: TGTGCCAGCAGTTCCCTATCTGGGCCGGGGAGGAATGAGCAGTTCTTC. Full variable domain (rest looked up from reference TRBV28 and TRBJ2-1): DVKVTQSSRYLVKRTGEKVFLECVQDMDHENMFWYRQDPGLGLRLIYFSYDVKMKEKGDIPEGYSVSREKKERFSLILESASTNQTSMYLCASSSLSGPGRNEQFFGPGTRLTVL.

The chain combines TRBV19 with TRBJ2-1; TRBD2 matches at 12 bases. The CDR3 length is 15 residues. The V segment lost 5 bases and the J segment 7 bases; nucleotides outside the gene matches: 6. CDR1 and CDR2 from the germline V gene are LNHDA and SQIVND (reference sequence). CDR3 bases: TGTGCCAGTAGTGTCGGGACTAGCGGGTTTAATGAGCAGTTCTTC. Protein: CASSVGTSGFNEQFF.

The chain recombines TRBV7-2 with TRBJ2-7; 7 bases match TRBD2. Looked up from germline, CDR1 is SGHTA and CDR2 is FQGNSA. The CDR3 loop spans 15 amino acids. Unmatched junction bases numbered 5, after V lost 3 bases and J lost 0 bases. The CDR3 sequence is CASSFLADNSYEQYF. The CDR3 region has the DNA TGTGCCAGCAGCTTTCTAGCGGATAACTCCTACGAGCAGTACTTC.

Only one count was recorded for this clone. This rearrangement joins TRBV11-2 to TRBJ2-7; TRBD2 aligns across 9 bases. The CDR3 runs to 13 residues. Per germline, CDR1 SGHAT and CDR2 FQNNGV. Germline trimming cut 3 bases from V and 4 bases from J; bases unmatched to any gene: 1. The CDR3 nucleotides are TGTGCCAGCAGCTTTAGCGGGAGTTACGAGCAGTACTTC. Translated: CASSFSGSYEQYF.

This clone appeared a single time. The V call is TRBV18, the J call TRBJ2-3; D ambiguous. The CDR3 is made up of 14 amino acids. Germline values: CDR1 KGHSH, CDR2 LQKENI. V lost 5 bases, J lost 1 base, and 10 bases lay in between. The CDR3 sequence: CASSEQVGTDTQYF. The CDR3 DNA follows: TGTGCCAGCTCAGAGCAGGTCGGCACAGATACGCAGTATTTT.

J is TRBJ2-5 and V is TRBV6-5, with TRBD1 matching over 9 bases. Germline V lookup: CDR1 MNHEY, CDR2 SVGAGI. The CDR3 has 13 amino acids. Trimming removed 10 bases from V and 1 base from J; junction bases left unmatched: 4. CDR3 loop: CATDRGFQETQYF. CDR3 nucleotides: TGTGCCACGGACAGGGGATTCCAAGAGACCCAGTACTTC.

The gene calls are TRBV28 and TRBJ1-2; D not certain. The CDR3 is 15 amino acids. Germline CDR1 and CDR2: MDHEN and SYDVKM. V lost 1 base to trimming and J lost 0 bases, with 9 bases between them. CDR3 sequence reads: CASSLYSGPNYGYTF. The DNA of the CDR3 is TGTGCCAGCAGTTTATACAGCGGACCTAACTATGGCTACACCTTC.

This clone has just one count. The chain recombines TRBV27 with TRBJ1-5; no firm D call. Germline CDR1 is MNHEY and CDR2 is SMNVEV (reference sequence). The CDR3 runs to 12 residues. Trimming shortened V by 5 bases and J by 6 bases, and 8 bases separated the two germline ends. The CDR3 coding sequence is TGTGCCAGCAGTACCCCGGGTCAGCCCCAGCATTTT. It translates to CASSTPGQPQHF.

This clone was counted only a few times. CDR3 DNA sequence: TGTGCCAGCAGCCAAGCAGGGCAAACTGAAGCTTTCTTT. Amino acids: CASSQAGQTEAFF. V usage is TRBV14 and J usage is TRBJ1-1; D may be TRBD1 (5 bases). Germline assignment: CDR1 SGHDN and CDR2 FVKESK. CDR3 length: 13 residues. Trimming removed 1 base from V and 5 bases from J, with 8 bases in between.

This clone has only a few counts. CDR3 DNA sequence: TGTGCCAGCAGGACTGACGGGAGACTCGGAAACACCATATATTTT. It encodes CASRTDGRLGNTIYF. The chain links TRBV28 to TRBJ1-3; D not resolved. CDR1 and CDR2 (germline): MDHEN, SYDVKM. V was cut by 6 bases and J by 4 bases, with 16 bases left in between. The CDR3 loop spans 15 amino acids.

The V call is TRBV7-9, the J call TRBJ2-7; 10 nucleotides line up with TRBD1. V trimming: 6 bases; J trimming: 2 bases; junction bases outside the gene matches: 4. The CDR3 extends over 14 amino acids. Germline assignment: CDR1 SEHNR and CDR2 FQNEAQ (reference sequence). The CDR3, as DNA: TGTGCCAGCAGTTCAGGGACAGGGGCCTACGAGCAGTACTTC. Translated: CASSSGTGAYEQYF.

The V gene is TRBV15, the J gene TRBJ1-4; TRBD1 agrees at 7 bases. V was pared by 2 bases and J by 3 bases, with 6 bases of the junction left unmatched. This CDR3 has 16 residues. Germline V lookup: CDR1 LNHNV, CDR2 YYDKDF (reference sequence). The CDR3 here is CATSRIQGPSNEKLFF. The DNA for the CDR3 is TGTGCCACCAGCAGAATACAGGGGCCCTCTAATGAAAAACTGTTTTTT. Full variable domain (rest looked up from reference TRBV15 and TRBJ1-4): DAMVIQNPRYQVTQFGKPVTLSCSQTLNHNVMYWYQQKSSQAPKLLFHYYDKDFNNEADTPDNFQSRRPNTSFCFLDIRSPGLGDTAMYLCATSRIQGPSNEKLFFGSGTQLSVL.